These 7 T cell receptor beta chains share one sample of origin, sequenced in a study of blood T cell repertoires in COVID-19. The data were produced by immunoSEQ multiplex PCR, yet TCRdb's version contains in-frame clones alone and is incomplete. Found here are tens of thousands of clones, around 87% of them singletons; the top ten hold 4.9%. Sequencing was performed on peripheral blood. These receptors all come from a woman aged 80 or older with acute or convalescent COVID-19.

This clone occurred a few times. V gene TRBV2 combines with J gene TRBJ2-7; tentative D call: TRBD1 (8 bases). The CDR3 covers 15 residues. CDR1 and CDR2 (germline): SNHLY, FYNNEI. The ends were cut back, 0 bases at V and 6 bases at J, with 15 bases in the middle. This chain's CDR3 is CASSEAGQGGVEQYF. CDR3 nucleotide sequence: TGTGCCAGCAGTGAAGCCGGACAGGGAGGGGTCGAGCAGTACTTC. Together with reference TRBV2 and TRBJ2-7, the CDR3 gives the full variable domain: EPEVTQTPSHQVTQMGQEVILRCVPISNHLYFYWYRQILGQKVEFLVSFYNNEISEKSEIFDDQFSVERPDGSNFTLKIRSTKLEDSAMYFCASSEAGQGGVEQYFGPGTRLTVT.

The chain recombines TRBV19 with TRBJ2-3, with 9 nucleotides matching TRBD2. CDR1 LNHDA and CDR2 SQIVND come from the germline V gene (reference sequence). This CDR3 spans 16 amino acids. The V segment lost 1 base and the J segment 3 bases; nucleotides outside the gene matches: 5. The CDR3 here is CASSIGGLAGTDTQYF. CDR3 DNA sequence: TGTGCCAGTAGTATAGGGGGTCTAGCGGGAACAGATACGCAGTATTTT.

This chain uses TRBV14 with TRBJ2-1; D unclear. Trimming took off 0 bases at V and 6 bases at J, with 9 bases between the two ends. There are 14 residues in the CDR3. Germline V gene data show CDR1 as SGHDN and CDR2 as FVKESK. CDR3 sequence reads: CASSQDWRINEQFF. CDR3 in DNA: TGTGCCAGCAGCCAAGATTGGAGAATCAATGAGCAGTTCTTC.

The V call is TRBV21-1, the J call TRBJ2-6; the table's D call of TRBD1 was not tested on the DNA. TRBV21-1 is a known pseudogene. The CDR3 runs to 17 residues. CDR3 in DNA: TGTGCCAGCAGATTAAGGACAGGGGGCCCTGGGGCCAACGTCCTGACTTTC. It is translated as CASRLRTGGPGANVLTF.

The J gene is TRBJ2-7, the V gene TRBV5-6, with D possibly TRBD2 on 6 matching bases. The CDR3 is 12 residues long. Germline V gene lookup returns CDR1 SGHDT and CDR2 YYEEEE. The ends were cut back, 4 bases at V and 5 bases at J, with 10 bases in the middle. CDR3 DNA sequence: TGTGCCAGCAGCCTCGGGAGAGACGAGCAGTACTTC. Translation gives CASSLGRDEQYF.

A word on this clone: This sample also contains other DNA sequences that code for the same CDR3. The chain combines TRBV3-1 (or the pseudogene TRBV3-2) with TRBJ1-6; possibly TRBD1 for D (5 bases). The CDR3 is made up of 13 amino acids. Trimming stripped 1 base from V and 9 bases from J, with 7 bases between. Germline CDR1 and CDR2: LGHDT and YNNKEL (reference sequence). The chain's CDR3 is CASSQGRGSPLHF. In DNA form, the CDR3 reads TGTGCCAGCAGCCAAGGGAGGGGTTCACCCCTCCACTTT.

CDR3 region: CASSPRQRNTDTQYF. The CDR3 DNA reads as TGTGCCAGCAGCCCCCGCCAGCGCAACACAGATACGCAGTATTTT. This chain uses TRBV9 with TRBJ2-3; D gene uncertain. There are 15 residues in the CDR3. Germline-derived CDR1 and CDR2 are SGDLS and YYNGEE. V lost 4 bases and J lost 2, with 14 bases in between. Full variable domain (missing parts from reference TRBV9 and TRBJ2-3): DSGVTQTPKHLITATGQRVTLRCSPRSGDLSVYWYQQSLDQGLQFLIQYYNGEERAKGNILERFSAQQFPDLHSELNLSSLELGDSALYFCASSPRQRNTDTQYFGPGTRLTVL.